The 13 T cell receptor beta chains below all came from one sample that was sequenced in a study of T cell responses to AZD1222 COVID-19 vaccine. Using immunoSEQ multiplex PCR, the repertoire was profiled, and TCRdb retains in-frame clones only, with some absent. Of about 96,000 clones listed, 85% to 90% are singletons. The sequences come from peripheral blood, collected on day 0 of AZD1222 vaccination. These receptors were obtained from an adult in good health.

The chain uses TRBV4-3 and TRBJ2-5; the match to TRBD2 covers 8 bases. Looked up from germline, CDR1 is LGHNA and CDR2 is YSLEER. The CDR3 length is 15 residues. Losses at the gene ends were 1 base for V and 4 bases for J; bases not matched to a gene: 5. This chain's CDR3 is CASSQAGTRGETQYF. Here the CDR3 DNA reads TGCGCCAGCAGCCAAGCCGGGACTAGGGGAGAGACCCAGTACTTC.

A note on this clone: Within the sample, other DNA sequences also encode this same CDR3. The chain employs TRBV6-2 or TRBV6-3 and TRBJ1-5; D remains ambiguous. The CDR3 loop spans 12 amino acids. CDR1 and CDR2 (germline): MNHEY, SVGEGT. Trimming took 2 bases from V and 7 from J, leaving 6 bases between them. The CDR3, as DNA: TGTGCCAGCAGTTACCCGGGCCAGCCCCAGCATTTT. Its translation: CASSYPGQPQHF.

The chain uses TRBV3-1 (or the pseudogene TRBV3-2) and TRBJ2-2; TRBD1 matches 9 bases. With V trimmed by 3 bases and J by 6 bases, 8 bases remained unmatched. This CDR3 region has 16 residues. The germline CDR1 and CDR2 sequences are LGHDT and YNNKEL (reference sequence). The CDR3 sequence is CASSQDRGELSGELFF. DNA for the CDR3: TGTGCCAGCAGCCAGGACAGGGGTGAACTGTCCGGGGAGCTGTTTTTT.

This rearrangement joins TRBV7-2 to TRBJ2-5; no clear D. Germline V gene data show CDR1 as SGHTA and CDR2 as FQGNSA. V was trimmed by 6 bases and J by 4 bases, leaving 12 bases between them. CDR3 length: 13 amino acids. The CDR3 here is CASRKASLETQYF. CDR3 DNA sequence: TGTGCCAGCAGAAAAGCCAGTCTAGAGACCCAGTACTTC.

V is TRBV28 and J is TRBJ1-5, with a possible D match to TRBD1 (5 bases). The CDR3 consists of 13 residues. V was clipped by 11 bases and J by 1 base, with 12 bases between them. Germline CDR1 MDHEN, CDR2 SYDVKM. The CDR3 DNA reads as TGTGCCTGCTACCGGGACAGCAATCAGCCCCAGCATTTT. Translating it yields CACYRDSNQPQHF.

V is TRBV29-1 and J is TRBJ2-3, with 12 positions matching TRBD2. The CDR3 is 14 amino acids. V was clipped by 7 bases and J by 3 bases; unmatched bases: 5. Germline assignment: CDR1 SQVTM and CDR2 ANQGSEA. CDR3 sequence reads: CSDGLAGWTDTQYF. Here the CDR3 DNA reads TGCAGCGATGGACTAGCGGGATGGACAGATACGCAGTATTTT.

The chain employs TRBV27 and TRBJ1-1, with D unresolved. The CDR3 length is 13 residues. The ends were cut back, 8 bases at V and 3 bases at J, with 13 bases in the middle. Germline V gene lookup returns CDR1 MNHEY and CDR2 SMNVEV (reference sequence). The CDR3 loop reads CASRAIGDTEAFF. CDR3 DNA: TGTGCCAGCCGCGCAATCGGGGACACTGAAGCTTTCTTT.

This chain joins TRBV7-6 and TRBJ2-7, with unresolved D. This CDR3 is 13 amino acids long. V lost 2 bases and J 0 bases, leaving 5 bases between the germline ends. Germline assignment: CDR1 SGHVS and CDR2 FNYEAQ. The CDR3: CASSLSVSYEQYF. The DNA of the CDR3 is TGTGCCAGCAGCTTATCAGTCTCCTACGAGCAGTACTTC.

V is TRBV18 and J is TRBJ1-3; 8 bases fit TRBD1. CDR1 KGHSH and CDR2 LQKENI come from the germline V gene. There are 15 residues in the CDR3. J was trimmed by 0 bases and V by 5 bases; bases with no gene match: 3. DNA of the CDR3: TGTGCCAGCTCATCCGGACAGGGCTCTGGAAACACCATATATTTT. The encoded protein is CASSSGQGSGNTIYF.

V usage is TRBV5-1 and J usage is TRBJ2-5; D gene unclear. CDR1 is SGHRS and CDR2 is YFSETQ in the germline V gene. V was trimmed by 0 bases and J by 2 bases, leaving 8 bases between them. CDR3 length: 14 residues. The CDR3 DNA reads TGCGCCAGCAGCTTGGCCGGGCGGCAAGAGACCCAGTACTTC. This translates into CASSLAGRQETQYF. Complete variable domain (other parts from reference TRBV5-1 and TRBJ2-5): KAGVTQTPRYLIKTRGQQVTLSCSPISGHRSVSWYQQTPGQGLQFLFEYFSETQRNKGNFPGRFSGRQFSNSRSEMNVSTLELGDSALYLCASSLAGRQETQYFGPGTRLLVL.

The chain joins TRBV5-5 to TRBJ2-7; no clear D. The germline V gene has CDR1 SGHKS and CDR2 YYEKEE (reference sequence). V gave up 0 bases and J gave up 9 bases, with 22 bases separating them. The CDR3 extends over 16 amino acids. The chain's CDR3 is CASSLARQDAFRGQYF. Here the CDR3 DNA reads TGTGCCAGCAGCTTGGCCAGGCAGGATGCCTTTCGCGGGCAGTACTTC.

In DNA, the CDR3 is TGTGCCAGCTCACCGTCGGGTAGGGACAATCAGCCCCAGCATTTT. Translation: CASSPSGRDNQPQHF. The V gene is TRBV18, the J gene TRBJ1-5; D gene ambiguous. Germline V gene sequence: CDR1 KGHSH, CDR2 LQKENI. The CDR3 extends over 15 amino acids. Deletions cut 3 bases from V and 3 bases from J, with 12 bases between.

The CDR3: CASSYSGTGDYEQYF. CDR3 sequence (DNA): TGTGCCAGCAGCTACTCCGGGACAGGGGACTACGAGCAGTACTTC. The J gene is TRBJ2-7, the V gene TRBV7-9; 10 bases agree with TRBD1. Looked up from germline, CDR1 is SEHNR and CDR2 is FQNEAQ (reference sequence). Germline trimming cut 4 bases from V and 3 bases from J; bases unmatched to any gene: 6. The CDR3 contains 15 residues.